The rows below give T cell receptor beta chains drawn from one sample of a study of blood T cells in healthy people across ages. TCRdb reprocessed the 5' RACE reads with MiXCR, giving one entry per CDR3 protein. The sample lists about 1,500,000 distinct CDR3 sequences; 28% were seen once. Input material: blood. The origin of the receptors is a woman aged 25 to 45 in good health. CDR3s leave out the opening cysteine and the closing phenylalanine or tryptophan. Each record gives: V gene, CDR3 protein.

>TRBV11-2
ASSFRRLEYQETQY
>TRBV7-9
ASSPGITRGGYEQY
>TRBV30
AWSETGPGANVLT
>TRBV18
ASSRSGLYNEQF
>TRBV6-1
ASSEWPESTQY
>TRBV12-3/TRBV12-4
ASSKQGATADTQY
>TRBV4-3
ASSSPGLAGNNEQF
>TRBV12-3/TRBV12-4
ASRAGQGPYEQY
>TRBV12-3/TRBV12-4
ASRPRTGHTEAF
>TRBV6-5
ASSNLEAQY
>TRBV2
ASSKDRGNYGYT
>TRBV7-3
ASSLRGALYNEQF
>TRBV12-3/TRBV12-4
ASRAWGTGRDIQY
>TRBV29-1
SVVPVTSTDTQY
>TRBV6-6
VSGGRNEQF
>TRBV28
ASRSGQLYYGYT
>TRBV6-2/TRBV6-3
ASRAPRTGTDRETQY
>TRBV29-1
SVAGSYNEQF
>TRBV3-1
ASWDRKNTEAF
>TRBV5-1
ASTQTGGPQETQY